Listed here are 18 T cell receptor beta chains from one sample, sequenced in a study of T cell changes during pregnancy in multiple sclerosis. Method: immunoSEQ multiplex PCR; TCRdb's copy keeps in-frame clones and lacks some. The sample yields about 44,000 clones, 85% to 95% seen once. Sequenced material: CD4+ T cells from peripheral blood mononuclear cells, taken in the third trimester of pregnancy. The receptor set was obtained from a female donor with multiple sclerosis, enrolled in a pregnancy study.

The genes are TRBV6-6 and TRBJ2-6; D not certain. The length of the CDR3 is 14 residues. Trimming pared 5 bases from V and 2 bases from J, leaving 7 bases between. The germline gives CDR1 MNHNY, CDR2 SVGAGI (reference sequence). CDR3 nucleotides: TGTGCCAGCAGTGTAACAGCTGGGGCCAACGTCCTGACTTTC. The encoded protein is CASSVTAGANVLTF.

The V and J genes are TRBV18 and TRBJ1-1; D unclear. Germline-derived CDR1 and CDR2 are KGHSH and LQKENI. This CDR3 contains 13 residues. V lost 3 bases to trimming and J lost 0 bases, with 5 bases between them. The CDR3: CASSPDMNTEAFF. In DNA, the CDR3 is TGTGCCAGCTCACCTGACATGAACACTGAAGCTTTCTTT.

This clone was picked up a small number of times. The chain joins TRBV20-1 to TRBJ1-1, with D hard to call. The V gene's germline CDR1 is DFQATT and CDR2 SNEGSKA (reference sequence). The CDR3 is 11 residues long. The chain's CDR3 is CRAAGNTEAFF. The CDR3 DNA reads TGCAGAGCGGCAGGGAACACTGAAGCTTTCTTT.

This clone showed up just once. This chain connects TRBV9 to TRBJ2-7; a possible D gene is TRBD2 (5 bases). This CDR3 region has 15 residues. Germline assignment: CDR1 SGDLS and CDR2 YYNGEE. V was pared by 0 bases and J by 2 bases, with 12 bases between. The CDR3 DNA is TGTGCCAGCAGCGTAGGGAGCGGCCGTACCTACGAGCAGTACTTC. Translation gives CASSVGSGRTYEQYF. Drawing the rest from reference TRBV9 and TRBJ2-7, the complete variable domain is DSGVTQTPKHLITATGQRVTLRCSPRSGDLSVYWYQQSLDQGLQFLIQYYNGEERAKGNILERFSAQQFPDLHSELNLSSLELGDSALYFCASSVGSGRTYEQYFGPGTRLTVT.

The rearrangement links TRBV19 to TRBJ2-4, with 12 positions matching TRBD1. With 2 bases clipped from V and 1 base from J, the junction kept 6 bases outside the gene matches. Germline CDR1 and CDR2: LNHDA and SQIVND (reference sequence). This CDR3 region has 18 residues. The CDR3 DNA sequence: TGTGCCAGTAGTATATATGGGGGACAGGGGGCTGCCAAAAACATTCAGTACTTC. The encoded protein is CASSIYGGQGAAKNIQYF. Using reference TRBV19 and TRBJ2-4 for the parts outside the CDR3, the full variable domain is DGGITQSPKYLFRKEGQNVTLSCEQNLNHDAMYWYRQDPGQGLRLIYYSQIVNDFQKGDIAEGYSVSREKKESFPLTVTSAQKNPTAFYLCASSIYGGQGAAKNIQYFGAGTRLSVL.

The rearrangement joins TRBV7-2 to TRBJ2-7; D is unresolved. CDR1 and CDR2 (germline): SGHTA, FQGNSA. The V gene lost 1 base and the J gene lost 0 bases, with 7 bases spanning the gap. The CDR3 runs to 14 residues. The CDR3 loop reads CASSLGRSSYEQYF. The CDR3 DNA reads TGTGCCAGCAGCTTAGGTAGGAGCTCCTACGAGCAGTACTTC.

DNA of the CDR3: TGTGCCAGCAGTTTACATTCCGCGGGACCCCAGCATTTT. Its protein product is CASSLHSAGPQHF. The chain carries TRBV6-6 and TRBJ1-5; D is unclear. Trimming cost V 4 bases and J 10 bases, with 14 bases left between them. Per germline, CDR1 MNHNY and CDR2 SVGAGI (reference sequence). The CDR3 sequence is 13 residues long.

The rearrangement links TRBV5-1 to TRBJ2-1, with 11 bases lining up with TRBD2. The CDR3 sequence is 15 residues long. Unmatched junction bases numbered 5, after V lost 0 bases and J lost 9 bases. The germline CDR1 and CDR2 sequences are SGHRS and YFSETQ. CDR3 in DNA: TGCGCCAGCAGCTTGGAATTAGCGGGAGGGGTTGAGCAGTTCTTC. Amino acid sequence: CASSLELAGGVEQFF.

This clone was seen more than once but under ten times. The chain employs TRBV19 and TRBJ1-1; 8 nucleotides line up with TRBD1. The V segment lost 0 bases and the J segment 3 bases; nucleotides outside the gene matches: 0. CDR3 length: 14 residues. The germline CDR1 and CDR2 sequences are LNHDA and SQIVND (reference sequence). CDR3 DNA: TGTGCCAGTAGTATAGACAGGGGGCACACTGAAGCTTTCTTT. Translated: CASSIDRGHTEAFF.

The V gene is TRBV28, the J gene TRBJ2-5; a weak D match, TRBD2 (7 bases). V was shortened by 9 bases and J by 6 bases, with 20 bases between the two germline ends. The CDR3 has 14 amino acids. CDR1 and CDR2 (germline): MDHEN, SYDVKM. CDR3 in DNA: TGTGCCAGTCGGGGCAGGGGAGGGAGAAAGACCCAGTACTTC. It is translated as CASRGRGGRKTQYF.

This chain uses TRBV11-3 with TRBJ1-1; weak D call: TRBD1 (5 bases). Trimming took 2 bases from V and 5 from J, leaving 12 bases between them. The CDR3 sequence is 14 residues long. CDR1 is SGHNT, CDR2 YENEEA, per germline. The DNA for the CDR3 is TGTGCCAGCAGCTTAAACGCAGGGAATACTGAAGCTTTCTTT. Protein: CASSLNAGNTEAFF.

This chain links TRBV5-1 with TRBJ2-2, with D perhaps matching TRBD1 (6 bases). The CDR3 totals 15 residues. Trimming stripped 3 bases from V and 0 bases from J, with 9 bases between. The V gene's germline CDR1 is SGHRS and CDR2 YFSETQ. CDR3 region: CASSWGQSNTGELFF. The CDR3 bases are TGCGCCAGCAGCTGGGGGCAGTCGAACACCGGGGAGCTGTTTTTT. The whole variable domain, filled in from reference TRBV5-1 and TRBJ2-2, reads KAGVTQTPRYLIKTRGQQVTLSCSPISGHRSVSWYQQTPGQGLQFLFEYFSETQRNKGNFPGRFSGRQFSNSRSEMNVSTLELGDSALYLCASSWGQSNTGELFFGEGSRLTVL.

This clone was counted once. This chain joins TRBV7-2 and TRBJ2-5; D might be TRBD2 (6 bases). Trimming shortened V by 1 base and J by 5 bases, and 17 bases separated the two germline ends. Germline V lookup: CDR1 SGHTA, CDR2 FQGNSA. The CDR3 extends over 16 amino acids. The CDR3 protein is CASSLETGTPGETQYF. The CDR3, as DNA: TGTGCCAGCAGCTTAGAAACCGGGACTCCAGGGGAGACCCAGTACTTC.

This clone has a single count. The J gene is TRBJ2-3, the V gene TRBV11-3, with D hard to call. The CDR3 consists of 13 residues. Between the trimmed V and J ends, which lost 2 bases and 6 bases, there was a span of 9 bases. The germline V gene has CDR1 SGHNT and CDR2 YENEEA. CDR3 amino acids: CASSLTAADTQYF. CDR3 nucleotides: TGTGCCAGCAGCTTAACCGCGGCCGATACGCAGTATTTT.

DNA of the CDR3: TGCGCCAGCAGCTTGAGGGGCAGGCCCTACGAGCAGTACTTC. Translating gives CASSLRGRPYEQYF. The gene calls are TRBV5-1 and TRBJ2-7, with D possibly TRBD1 on 5 matching bases. Germline V gene data show CDR1 as SGHRS and CDR2 as YFSETQ. V was trimmed by 1 base and J by 2 bases, leaving 10 bases between them. The CDR3 is 14 amino acids.

The rearrangement joins TRBV7-6 to TRBJ2-3; 7 bases are shared with TRBD2. With 1 base clipped from V and 2 bases from J, the junction kept 6 bases outside the gene matches. From germline, CDR1 is SGHVS and CDR2 FNYEAQ. This CDR3 has 16 amino acids. The CDR3 loop reads CASSLGTSVYTDTQYF. DNA for the CDR3: TGTGCCAGCAGCTTAGGCACTAGCGTATACACAGATACGCAGTATTTT.

This clone was found once. This rearrangement joins TRBV19 to TRBJ2-1, with 14 bases identical to TRBD2. The CDR3 runs to 16 residues. Germline V gene lookup returns CDR1 LNHDA and CDR2 SQIVND (reference sequence). V trimming: 5 bases; J trimming: 9 bases; junction bases outside the gene matches: 9. The CDR3 spells CASSLRLAGGPGEQFF. The DNA for the CDR3 is TGTGCCAGTAGTCTGAGACTAGCGGGAGGGCCTGGTGAGCAGTTCTTC.

The V call is TRBV19, the J call TRBJ2-2, with TRBD2 matching over 14 bases. V shed 1 base and J 4 bases; nucleotides not matched to a gene: 5. The CDR3 length is 18 residues. From germline, CDR1 is LNHDA and CDR2 SQIVND (reference sequence). The CDR3: CASSIGLAGGPGTGELFF. As DNA, the CDR3 is TGTGCCAGTAGTATAGGACTAGCGGGAGGGCCGGGCACCGGGGAGCTGTTTTTT. The whole variable domain, remainder taken from reference TRBV19 and TRBJ2-2, is DGGITQSPKYLFRKEGQNVTLSCEQNLNHDAMYWYRQDPGQGLRLIYYSQIVNDFQKGDIAEGYSVSREKKESFPLTVTSAQKNPTAFYLCASSIGLAGGPGTGELFFGEGSRLTVL.